This record concerns one T cell receptor (beta chain) sequence. The data belong to a study of blood T cell repertoires in COVID-19. Measured with immunoSEQ multiplex PCR; TCRdb has only the in-frame clones, and not every one. This sample yields 120,000 to 150,000 clones, of which almost 90% are seen a single time; less than 2% belongs to the top ten. Germline lookup yields CDR1 MDHEN and CDR2 SYDVKM. The CDR3 extends over 21 amino acids. With 5 bases clipped from V and 4 bases from J, the junction kept 17 bases outside the gene matches. The material sequenced was peripheral blood. The chain recombines TRBV28 with TRBJ2-1; the match to TRBD2 covers 16 bases. This receptor was taken from a woman aged 55-75 years with acute or convalescent COVID-19. The CDR3 nucleotides are TGTGCCAGCAGTGGATTGAAAACCGGGACTAGCGGGGGGGCCCTTTACAATGAGCAGTTCTTC. Its translation: CASSGLKTGTSGGALYNEQFF.